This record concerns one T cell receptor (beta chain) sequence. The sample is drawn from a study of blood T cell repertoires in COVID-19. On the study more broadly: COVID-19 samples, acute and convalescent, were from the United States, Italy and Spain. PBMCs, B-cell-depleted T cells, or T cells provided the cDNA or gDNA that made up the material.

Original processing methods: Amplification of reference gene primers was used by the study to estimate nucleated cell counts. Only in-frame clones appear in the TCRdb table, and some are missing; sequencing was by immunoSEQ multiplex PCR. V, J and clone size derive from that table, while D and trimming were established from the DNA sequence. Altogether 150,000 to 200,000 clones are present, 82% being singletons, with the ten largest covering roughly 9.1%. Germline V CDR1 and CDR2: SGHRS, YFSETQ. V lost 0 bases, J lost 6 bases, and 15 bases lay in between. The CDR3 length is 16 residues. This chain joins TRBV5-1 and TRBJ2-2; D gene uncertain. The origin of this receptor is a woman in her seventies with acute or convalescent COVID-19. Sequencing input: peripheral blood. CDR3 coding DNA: TGCGCCAGCAGCTTGGCCCAATCCGGAGTCTCCGGGGAGCTGTTTTTT. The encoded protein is CASSLAQSGVSGELFF.